Each of the 14 T cell receptor beta chains below was sequenced from the same sample in a study of metastatic and nonmetastatic thyroid tumors. There were no patients who had received any treatment before thyroid surgery. TCRdb redid the clone calls on the PCR reads using MiXCR. There are approximately 37,000 clones in the sample; approximately 15% occur only once, and approximately 18% lies in the top ten. The sample comprised blood. Receptors originate from a male donor with papillary thyroid cancer or a benign thyroid nodule (not recorded which). Some clones in this sample may be carry-over from other donors' samples.

The chain is built from TRBV6-5 and TRBJ2-1; 7 bases fit TRBD2. Trimming at V came to 4 bases and at J to 3 bases, leaving 9 bases not matched to a gene. The CDR3 extends over 16 amino acids. Germline V CDR1 and CDR2: MNHEY, SVGAGI. DNA of the CDR3: TGTGCCAGCAGTTCGGACGGGGCGGGAGTCTACAATGAGCAGTTCTTC. It specifies CASSSDGAGVYNEQFF.

This chain joins TRBV6-1 and TRBJ1-5, with D tentatively TRBD1 (6 bases). From germline, CDR1 is MNHNS and CDR2 SASEGT. This CDR3 spans 15 amino acids. The CDR3 nucleotides read TGTGACAGTACCGAAGGGACATCAAGCAATCAGCCCCAGCATTTT. Translated: CDSTEGTSSNQPQHF.

Many counts were recorded for this clone. This chain joins TRBV6-1 and TRBJ2-7; D may be TRBD1 or TRBD2 (5 bases each). V was clipped by 2 bases and J by 3 bases, with 11 bases between them. The germline V gene encodes CDR1 MNHNS and CDR2 SASEGT. This CDR3 contains 14 residues. The CDR3 loop is CASSEMGVHYEQYF. DNA for the CDR3: TGTGCCAGCAGTGAAATGGGGGTCCACTACGAGCAGTACTTC.

In its sample, this clone was seen many times. This sequence joins TRBV6-1 and TRBJ2-3; 12 bases match TRBD2. Germline CDR1 MNHNS, CDR2 SASEGT. J lost 8 bases, V lost 1 base, and 1 base had no gene match. There are 14 residues in the CDR3. The CDR3 nucleotides read TGTGCCAGCAGTGAAGGACTAGCGGGAGCTACGCAGTATTTT. It specifies CASSEGLAGATQYF.

This clone was counted a few times. Other DNA sequences in this sample translate to the same CDR3. The CDR3 DNA reads as TGTGCCAGCAGTGGTGGGGTGGCGGGGGGCGCGGGAACTGAAGCTTTCTTT. Protein product: CASSGGVAGGAGTEAFF. The V and J genes are TRBV6-1 and TRBJ1-1; tentative D call: TRBD1 (6 bases). Germline CDR1 and CDR2: MNHNS and SASEGT. V was clipped by 4 bases and J by 5 bases, with 23 bases between them. The CDR3 loop spans 17 amino acids.

This clone occurred many times. The rearrangement links TRBV18 to TRBJ1-1; D gene unclear. The CDR3 is 14 residues long. V dropped 4 bases and J dropped 2 bases, with 11 bases sitting between them. CDR1 is KGHSH and CDR2 is LQKENI in the germline V gene. This CDR3 reads CASSQFDTNTEAFF. Written as DNA, the CDR3 is TGTGCCAGCTCACAGTTTGACACTAACACTGAAGCTTTCTTT.

This clone was observed at least ten times. A much larger clonotype is one base distant, so this may be a read error. The rearrangement links TRBV2 to TRBJ1-4; D might be TRBD1 (6 bases). Trimming took off 6 bases at V and 8 bases at J, with 16 bases between the two ends. CDR1 SNHLY and CDR2 FYNNEI come from the germline V gene. CDR3 length: 14 residues. The CDR3 DNA is TGTGCCAGCAGAGTCCAGGGGTCGCGGGAAAAACTGTTTTTT. This sequence encodes CASRVQGSREKLFF. Variable domain in full (rest from reference TRBV2 and TRBJ1-4): EPEVTQTPSHQVTQMGQEVILRCVPISNHLYFYWYRQILGQKVEFLVSFYNNEISEKSEIFDDQFSVERPDGSNFTLKIRSTKLEDSAMYFCASRVQGSREKLFFGSGTQLSVL.

This clone was seen at least ten times. V and J are TRBV28 and TRBJ2-4; weak D call: TRBD1 (6 bases). Germline CDR1 reads MDHEN; CDR2 reads SYDVKM. Trimming left V 5 bases short and J 1 base short, with 15 bases between. The CDR3 totals 16 residues. The chain's CDR3 is CASSASDTGAKNIQYF. CDR3 sequence (DNA): TGTGCCAGCAGTGCATCTGACACAGGGGCCAAAAACATTCAGTACTTC.

This clone was observed many times. The V gene is TRBV24-1, the J gene TRBJ2-5, with TRBD2 identical over 9 bases. V shed 2 bases and J 4 bases; nucleotides not matched to a gene: 7. The V gene's germline CDR1 is KGHDR and CDR2 SFDVKD. The CDR3 sequence is 16 residues long. CDR3: CATSDSVAGEVETQYF. Written as DNA, the CDR3 is TGTGCCACCAGTGATTCAGTAGCGGGAGAGGTAGAGACCCAGTACTTC.

Many counts were recorded for this clone. The chain carries TRBV11-2 and TRBJ2-7; TRBD2 agrees at 8 bases. The CDR3 loop spans 15 amino acids. Trimming at V came to 5 bases and at J to 3 bases, leaving 9 bases not matched to a gene. The germline V gene encodes CDR1 SGHAT and CDR2 FQNNGV. CDR3: CASSAPHSGVYEQYF. For the CDR3, the DNA is TGTGCCAGCAGCGCCCCACATAGCGGGGTCTACGAGCAGTACTTC.

This clone has a count of ten or more. The chain links TRBV6-1 to TRBJ1-2, with 7 positions matching TRBD1. This CDR3 comprises 15 residues. Germline CDR1 and CDR2: MNHNS and SASEGT. The J segment lost 0 bases and the V segment lost 6 bases, leaving 7 bases of the junction unmatched. The CDR3 DNA reads as TGTGCCAGCAGCGCAGACAGGGCAACTAACTATGGCTACACCTTC. Its translation is CASSADRATNYGYTF.

To note about this clone: At one end, the junction sequence differs from germline, possibly due to a read error. This sequence joins TRBV5-1 and TRBJ2-7, with 7 bases fitting TRBD2. Per the germline V gene, CDR1 is SGHRS and CDR2 is YFSETQ. This CDR3 has 14 residues. The DNA for the CDR3 is TGCACCAGCAGCCGCGGGAGTTGGGGTAACGAGCAGTACTTC. It codes for CTSSRGSWGNEQYF.

This clone was seen ten or more times. The V call is TRBV7-8, the J call TRBJ2-7; D is unresolved. The V and J ends lost 2 bases and 5 bases respectively, with 7 bases between them. The CDR3 is 12 amino acids. CDR1 is SGHVS, CDR2 FQNEAQ, per germline. The CDR3 coding sequence is TGTGCCAGCAGCTTAAGCATCCACGAGCAGTACTTC. As protein: CASSLSIHEQYF.

Many counts were recorded for this clone. A much larger clonotype is one base distant, so this may be a read error. The chain carries TRBV7-9 and TRBJ1-1; D possibly corresponds to TRBD1 (5 bases). CDR1 and CDR2 from the germline V gene are SEHNR and FQNEAQ (reference sequence). The CDR3 has 14 amino acids. The V and J ends lost 1 base and 8 bases respectively, with 14 bases between them. The CDR3 DNA reads as TGTGCCAGCAGCTTAGGAAGTTGGGGGGTAGAAGCTTTCTTT. Amino acids: CASSLGSWGVEAFF.